These T cell receptor beta chains were read from a single sample in a study of T cells in Graves' hyperthyroidism and ophthalmopathy. TCRdb independently ran MiXCR on the multiplex PCR reads; one entry per CDR3 protein. This sample yields some 560,000 distinct CDR3 sequences, of which approximately 15% are seen a single time; 6.5% to 8% belongs to the top ten. The material sequenced was blood. The source of these receptors is a woman between 25 and 40 years old with Graves' hyperthyroidism. Each CDR3 is given with its conserved first and last residue. A D gene is named only where the DNA matches it firmly. Clone size, where shown, is once, few, many, or a class for clones that have expanded.

DNA: TGTGCCACCAGTGATGGAGGGCTCGAGCAGTTCTTC; CDR3: CATSDGGLEQFF; V: TRBV24-1; length: 12; D: NA; size: NA; J: TRBJ2-1
DNA: TGTGCCTGGAGTGTAATGGACACCGGGGAGCTGTTTTTT; CDR3: CAWSVMDTGELFF; V: TRBV30; length: 13; D: NA; size: many; J: TRBJ2-2
DNA: TGTGCCAGCAGCCCAAGGACGGCGAACACTGAAGCTTTCTTT; CDR3: CASSPRTANTEAFF; V: TRBV9; length: 14; D: NA; size: many; J: TRBJ1-1
DNA: TGCAGTGCTAGAGAGGGCAGCAACTCCTACGAGCAGTACTTC; CDR3: CSAREGSNSYEQYF; V: TRBV20-1; length: 14; D: NA; size: few; J: TRBJ2-7
DNA: TGTGCCAGACGAAAGGAGGGGGGCGTCGGCTACACCTTC; CDR3: CARRKEGGVGYTF; V: TRBV2; length: 13; D: NA; size: few; J: TRBJ1-2
DNA: TGCAGTGCTAGCCGGACAGGAAGCACAGATACGCAGTATTTT; CDR3: CSASRTGSTDTQYF; V: TRBV20-1; length: 14; D: TRBD1; size: many; J: TRBJ2-3
DNA: TGTGCCAGTACTAGTCTAGCACCCAATGAGCAGTTCTTC; CDR3: CASTSLAPNEQFF; V: TRBV19; length: 13; D: NA; size: few; J: TRBJ2-1
DNA: TGTGCCAGCTCACCATTAGCTAGCGAATACAATGAGCAGTTCTTC; CDR3: CASSPLASEYNEQFF; V: TRBV18; length: 15; D: NA; size: many; J: TRBJ2-1
DNA: TGTGCCAGCAGTATTTCAGGGCTACAGCCCCAGCATTTT; CDR3: CASSISGLQPQHF; V: TRBV6-1; length: 13; D: NA; size: few; J: TRBJ1-5
DNA: TGCAGTGCACGGGCAGGGGGCACTGAAGCTTTCTTT; CDR3: CSARAGGTEAFF; V: TRBV20-1; length: 12; D: TRBD1; size: NA; J: TRBJ1-1
DNA: TGCAGTGCCCCCCAAGCTAGCACAGATACGCAGTATTTT; CDR3: CSAPQASTDTQYF; V: TRBV20-1; length: 13; D: NA; size: many; J: TRBJ2-3
DNA: TGCAGTGCTAGATTGGGTAGTGGAAACACCATATATTTT; CDR3: CSARLGSGNTIYF; V: TRBV20-1; length: 13; D: NA; size: NA; J: TRBJ1-3
DNA: TGTGCCACCAGTGCCCCTGGGAGCAATCAGCCCCAGCATTTT; CDR3: CATSAPGSNQPQHF; V: TRBV24-1; length: 14; D: NA; size: few; J: TRBJ1-5
DNA: TGCGCCAGCAGCCATGCCGGACAGGGGGGTCAGCCCCAGCATTTT; CDR3: CASSHAGQGGQPQHF; V: TRBV4-1; length: 15; D: TRBD1; size: few; J: TRBJ1-5
DNA: TGTGCCAGCAGTGAGCTAGCGGGGGGACTAACTTACAATGAGCGGTTCTTC; CDR3: CASSELAGGLTYNERFF; V: TRBV6-1; length: 17; D: TRBD2; size: few; J: TRBJ2-1
DNA: TGTGCCAGTACCGGGACAGGGAACACCGGGGAGCTGTTTTTT; CDR3: CASTGTGNTGELFF; V: TRBV19; length: 14; D: TRBD1; size: few; J: TRBJ2-2
DNA: TGTGCCAGCACTCAGGAGGACTATGGCTACACCTTC; CDR3: CASTQEDYGYTF; V: TRBV28; length: 12; D: NA; size: NA; J: TRBJ1-2
DNA: TGTGCCAGCACCAGGAGGTGGGGGCGGGAGGGACAATACAATGAGCAGTTCTTC; CDR3: CASTRRWGREGQYNEQFF; V: TRBV7-2; length: 18; D: TRBD2; size: NA; J: TRBJ2-1
DNA: TGTGCCAGCAGGCAACATGGGGGATCTGGAAACACCATATATTTT; CDR3: CASRQHGGSGNTIYF; V: TRBV12-3/TRBV12-4; length: 15; D: NA; size: many; J: TRBJ1-3
DNA: TGTGCCAGCAGCCGACCGCTCGAAAAACTGTTTTTT; CDR3: CASSRPLEKLFF; V: TRBV3-1; length: 12; D: NA; size: many; J: TRBJ1-4
DNA: TGTGCCAGCATCGAGCGTGAAGAGACCCAGTACTTC; CDR3: CASIEREETQYF; V: TRBV7-2; length: 12; D: NA; size: few; J: TRBJ2-5
DNA: TGTGCCAGTCATACGTTACAGGGATTTGGGGAGCAGTACTTC; CDR3: CASHTLQGFGEQYF; V: TRBV5-4; length: 14; D: NA; size: few; J: TRBJ2-7
DNA: TGTGCCAGCAGCTTCGGGGGGACGGGCACTGAAGCTTTCTTT; CDR3: CASSFGGTGTEAFF; V: TRBV7-9; length: 14; D: NA; size: NA; J: TRBJ1-1
DNA: TGTGCCAGCAGCGTAGAGTGGGACACAATGGGGGAGCAGTACTTC; CDR3: CASSVEWDTMGEQYF; V: TRBV9; length: 15; D: NA; size: few; J: TRBJ2-7
DNA: TGTGCCAGCAGCTTAGTGCTTAGCTCCGGTACCCAGTACTTC; CDR3: CASSLVLSSGTQYF; V: TRBV11-2; length: 14; D: NA; size: many; J: TRBJ2-5
DNA: TGTGCCAGCAGCATAGAAGGAGGGTCCCCCAGAAACATTCAGTACTTC; CDR3: CASSIEGGSPRNIQYF; V: TRBV7-9; length: 16; D: NA; size: few; J: TRBJ2-4
DNA: TGTGCCACATCAGGACCGGACACCTACAATGAGCAGTTCTTC; CDR3: CATSGPDTYNEQFF; V: TRBV24-1; length: 14; D: NA; size: once; J: TRBJ2-1
DNA: TGTGCCAGCAGCCAAGATCGGGGGGGAAACTACGAGCAGTACTTC; CDR3: CASSQDRGGNYEQYF; V: TRBV3-2; length: 15; D: NA; size: few; J: TRBJ2-7
DNA: TGCGCCAGCCTCCGGCTAGTCTCCCCCGTTGAGCAGTTCTTC; CDR3: CASLRLVSPVEQFF; V: TRBV5-1; length: 14; D: NA; size: NA; J: TRBJ2-1
DNA: TGTGCCAGCAGTTACTCGAACGGGCGGTTAGGGAGAAATGAGCAGTTCTTC; CDR3: CASSYSNGRLGRNEQFF; V: TRBV6-2/TRBV6-3; length: 17; D: NA; size: NA; J: TRBJ2-1
DNA: TGTGCCAGTCGTCCTGCCGATACGGATACGCAGTATTTT; CDR3: CASRPADTDTQYF; V: TRBV19; length: 13; D: NA; size: NA; J: TRBJ2-3
DNA: TGTGCCAGCAGCGCAAGCGGGCGGACCTACAATGAGCAGTTCTTC; CDR3: CASSASGRTYNEQFF; V: TRBV11-2; length: 15; D: NA; size: many; J: TRBJ2-1
DNA: TGTGCCAGCAGCCTCCGACTAGCGGGAGGGCAGAAAGAGCAGTTCTTC; CDR3: CASSLRLAGGQKEQFF; V: TRBV11-1; length: 16; D: TRBD2; size: many; J: TRBJ2-1
DNA: TGTGCCAGCAGTTTATCGACAGTGGATGAAAAACTGTTTTTT; CDR3: CASSLSTVDEKLFF; V: TRBV27; length: 14; D: NA; size: NA; J: TRBJ1-4
DNA: TGTGCCAGTAGTATTTCGAGACAGGGGAACAATGAGCAGTTCTTC; CDR3: CASSISRQGNNEQFF; V: TRBV19; length: 15; D: TRBD1; size: few; J: TRBJ2-1
DNA: TGCGCCAGCACCGACCGAACGAACACCGGGGAGCTGTTTTTT; CDR3: CASTDRTNTGELFF; V: TRBV5-1; length: 14; D: NA; size: NA; J: TRBJ2-2
DNA: TGTGCCAGCAGACCGCTAGCGGGAGCCCCAGATACGCCGTATTTT; CDR3: CASRPLAGAPDTPYF; V: TRBV6-1; length: 15; D: TRBD2; size: once; J: TRBJ2-3
DNA: TGTGCCAGCAGTTTCGCCGGGACCGCCACGGGGGAGCAGTACTTC; CDR3: CASSFAGTATGEQYF; V: TRBV6-1; length: 15; D: NA; size: few; J: TRBJ2-7
DNA: TGTGCCAGTAGTAGCCGCAGGGGGCACACTGAAGCTTTCTTT; CDR3: CASSSRRGHTEAFF; V: TRBV19; length: 14; D: TRBD1; size: few; J: TRBJ1-1
DNA: TGTGCCAGCAGTTACGGGGACCAACAGCGTTCACCCCTCCACTTT; CDR3: CASSYGDQQRSPLHF; V: TRBV6-5; length: 15; D: NA; size: NA; J: TRBJ1-6
DNA: TGCAGCGCCGCGCCCGGGGGCGTCGGACAAGAGACCCAGTACTTC; CDR3: CSAAPGGVGQETQYF; V: TRBV29-1; length: 15; D: NA; size: few; J: TRBJ2-5
DNA: TGTGCCAGCAGCCCCTCAGGGTTGGAAGGGGATACGCAGTATTTT; CDR3: CASSPSGLEGDTQYF; V: TRBV11-3; length: 15; D: NA; size: many; J: TRBJ2-3
DNA: TGCAGTGCTAGAGATCGGTCTAGCGGGAGGGCTGGGAATGAGCAGTTCTTC; CDR3: CSARDRSSGRAGNEQFF; V: TRBV20-1; length: 17; D: TRBD2; size: many; J: TRBJ2-1
DNA: TGTGCCAGCAGTGAAATTTGGACAAACCGGGAAAAACTGTTTTTT; CDR3: CASSEIWTNREKLFF; V: TRBV6-1; length: 15; D: NA; size: NA; J: TRBJ1-4
DNA: TGTGCTAGTGGTTTGGGGGGGGGCGGCGAGCAGTACTTC; CDR3: CASGLGGGGEQYF; V: TRBV12-5; length: 13; D: NA; size: NA; J: TRBJ2-7
DNA: TGTGCCAGCAGCTTAGCGGGGACACTTAACTATAGCTACACCTTC; CDR3: CASSLAGTLNYSYTF; V: TRBV7-9; length: 15; D: NA; size: NA; J: TRBJ1-2
DNA: TGTGCCAGCAGCCTGACAGAATCTAACTATGGCTACACCTTC; CDR3: CASSLTESNYGYTF; V: TRBV7-2; length: 14; D: NA; size: many; J: TRBJ1-2
DNA: TGTGCCAGCAGTCGGACAGATTCACCCCTCCACTTT; CDR3: CASSRTDSPLHF; V: TRBV27; length: 12; D: NA; size: NA; J: TRBJ1-6
DNA: TGTGCCAGCAGCGTACAGGGGGCTCCCGAAGCTTTCTTT; CDR3: CASSVQGAPEAFF; V: TRBV7-9; length: 13; D: TRBD1; size: few; J: TRBJ1-1
DNA: TGTGCCAGCAGCAGAAGTACGCCAAACAATGAGCAGTTCTTC; CDR3: CASSRSTPNNEQFF; V: TRBV27; length: 14; D: NA; size: NA; J: TRBJ2-1
DNA: TGCAGTGCTAGAGATCTCAGGAGAAGTCACAATGAGCAGTTCTTC; CDR3: CSARDLRRSHNEQFF; V: TRBV20-1; length: 15; D: NA; size: NA; J: TRBJ2-1
DNA: TGTGCCAGCAGTAACTTCCCCGGGACAGGATATCAGCCCCAGCATTTT; CDR3: CASSNFPGTGYQPQHF; V: TRBV6-1; length: 16; D: TRBD1; size: many; J: TRBJ1-5